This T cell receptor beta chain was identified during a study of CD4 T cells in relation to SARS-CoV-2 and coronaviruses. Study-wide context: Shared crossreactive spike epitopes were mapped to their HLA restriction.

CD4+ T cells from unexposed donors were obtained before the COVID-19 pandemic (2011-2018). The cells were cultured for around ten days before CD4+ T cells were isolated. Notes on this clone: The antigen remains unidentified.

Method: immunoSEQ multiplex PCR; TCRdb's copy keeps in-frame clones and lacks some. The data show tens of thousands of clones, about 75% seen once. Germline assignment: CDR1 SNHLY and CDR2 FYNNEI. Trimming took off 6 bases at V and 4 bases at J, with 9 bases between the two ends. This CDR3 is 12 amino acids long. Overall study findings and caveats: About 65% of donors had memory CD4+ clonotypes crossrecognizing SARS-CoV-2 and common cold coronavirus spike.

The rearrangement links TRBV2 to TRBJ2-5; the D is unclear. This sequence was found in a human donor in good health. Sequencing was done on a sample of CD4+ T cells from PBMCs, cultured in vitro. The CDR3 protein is CASRLFRETQYF. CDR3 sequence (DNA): TGTGCCAGCAGACTCTTTCGAGAGACCCAGTACTTC. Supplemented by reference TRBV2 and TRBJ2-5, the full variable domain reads EPEVTQTPSHQVTQMGQEVILRCVPISNHLYFYWYRQILGQKVEFLVSFYNNEISEKSEIFDDQFSVERPDGSNFTLKIRSTKLEDSAMYFCASRLFRETQYFGPGTRLLVL.